Shown below are 7 T cell receptor beta chains from a single sample sequenced in a study of blood T cell repertoires in COVID-19. TCRdb's copy holds only in-frame clones and misses some; the assay was immunoSEQ multiplex PCR. The sample records 65,000 to 70,000 clones, just under 80% being singletons. Input material: peripheral blood. These TCRs come from a woman aged 60-75 years with acute or convalescent COVID-19.

This clone was observed a single time. CDR3 region: CAWNNRGFEAFF. The CDR3 DNA reads as TGTGCCTGGAATAACAGGGGATTTGAAGCTTTCTTT. The J gene is TRBJ1-1, the V gene TRBV30; TRBD1 matches 7 bases. The CDR3 has 12 amino acids. V shed 4 bases, J shed 7 bases, and the junction held 6 bases outside the gene matches. Germline V gene data show CDR1 as GTSNPN and CDR2 as SVGIG (reference sequence).

The chain is built from TRBV19 and TRBJ1-1; D may be TRBD1 (6 bases). V shed 8 bases and J shed 4 bases, with 20 bases lying between them. Looked up from germline, CDR1 is LNHDA and CDR2 is SQIVND (reference sequence). The CDR3 is 15 amino acids. CDR3 sequence: CASSRRTVDSTEAFF. The DNA of the CDR3 is TGTGCCAGTTCGCGCCGGACAGTCGATAGCACTGAAGCTTTCTTT. The complete variable domain, with remaining parts taken from reference TRBV19 and TRBJ1-1, reads DGGITQSPKYLFRKEGQNVTLSCEQNLNHDAMYWYRQDPGQGLRLIYYSQIVNDFQKGDIAEGYSVSREKKESFPLTVTSAQKNPTAFYLCASSRRTVDSTEAFFGQGTRLTVV.

The sample holds many counts of this clone. V usage is TRBV20-1 and J usage is TRBJ1-2, with a tentative D call TRBD1 (5 bases). V was cut by 3 bases and J by 8 bases, with 10 bases left in between. CDR1 is DFQATT and CDR2 is SNEGSKA in the germline V gene (reference sequence). CDR3 size: 11 residues. The CDR3 loop reads CSAREGLGYTF. CDR3 sequence (DNA): TGCAGTGCTAGGGAGGGGTTGGGCTACACCTTC.

V is TRBV10-3 and J is TRBJ1-2, with D uncertain. Germline V gene data show CDR1 as ENHRY and CDR2 as SYGVKD. This CDR3 has 12 residues. V lost 10 bases and J lost 8, with 17 bases in between. CDR3 sequence reads: CATGPGSYGYTF. The CDR3, as DNA: TGTGCCACCGGACCGGGATCCTACGGCTACACCTTC.

In this sample, this clone turned up a few times. The chain is built from TRBV7-2 and TRBJ1-2; 9 positions agree with TRBD1. CDR1 and CDR2 (germline): SGHTA, FQGNSA. The V segment lost 5 bases and the J segment 8 bases; nucleotides outside the gene matches: 12. This CDR3 is 15 amino acids long. For the CDR3, the DNA is TGTGCCAGCAGCCTCTGGACAGGGGCAAGTGGCGGCTACACCTTC. Protein: CASSLWTGASGGYTF.

This clone was recorded a few times. The rearrangement uses TRBV4-2 and TRBJ1-5; TRBD1 is a possible D gene (5 bases). This CDR3 has 15 residues. With 0 bases removed from V and 6 bases from J, the gap between germline ends came to 12 bases. CDR1 is LGHNA and CDR2 is YNFKEQ in the germline V gene. CDR3 coding DNA: TGTGCCAGCAGCCAAGATGGGGGGATGGGTCAGCCCCAGCATTTT. Translated, it gives CASSQDGGMGQPQHF.

The rearrangement uses TRBV6-5 and TRBJ1-5; TRBD1 agrees at 8 bases. CDR3 length: 14 residues. The junction had 5 bases not matched to a gene; V was cut back by 5 bases and J by 5 bases. Germline V lookup: CDR1 MNHEY, CDR2 SVGAGI. CDR3 amino acids: CASSPYRGDQPQHF. For the CDR3, the DNA is TGTGCCAGCAGTCCTTACAGGGGGGATCAGCCCCAGCATTTT.